This T cell receptor (beta chain) emerged from a study of identical twins. General observations from the study: Excess sharing by twins proved weaker in beta out-of-frame sequences. The study based its conclusions on cross-sectional statistical analysis and did not follow the same donors. Partly confounded zero-insertion analyses could result from invariant MAIT and iNKT cells.

V was pared by 11 bases and J by 1 base, with 20 bases between. Germline V CDR1 and CDR2: PRHDT, FYEKMQ (reference sequence). The CDR3 consists of 15 residues. About this clonotype: Its target is unknown.

TCRdb passed the 5' RACE reads through MiXCR, listing each CDR3 protein once. Of more than 650,000 distinct CDR3 sequences detected, 6% to 6.5% appear once; the ten largest clones hold approximately 1.6%. The chain recombines TRBV13 with TRBJ2-5; D is ambiguous. The sample taken for sequencing was naive T cells sorted from blood. The source is a young man in good health. CDR3 DNA: TGTGCCGGCGAGGCTGCGCGATCCCCCCAAGAGACCCAGTACTTC. This translates into CAGEAARSPQETQYF.